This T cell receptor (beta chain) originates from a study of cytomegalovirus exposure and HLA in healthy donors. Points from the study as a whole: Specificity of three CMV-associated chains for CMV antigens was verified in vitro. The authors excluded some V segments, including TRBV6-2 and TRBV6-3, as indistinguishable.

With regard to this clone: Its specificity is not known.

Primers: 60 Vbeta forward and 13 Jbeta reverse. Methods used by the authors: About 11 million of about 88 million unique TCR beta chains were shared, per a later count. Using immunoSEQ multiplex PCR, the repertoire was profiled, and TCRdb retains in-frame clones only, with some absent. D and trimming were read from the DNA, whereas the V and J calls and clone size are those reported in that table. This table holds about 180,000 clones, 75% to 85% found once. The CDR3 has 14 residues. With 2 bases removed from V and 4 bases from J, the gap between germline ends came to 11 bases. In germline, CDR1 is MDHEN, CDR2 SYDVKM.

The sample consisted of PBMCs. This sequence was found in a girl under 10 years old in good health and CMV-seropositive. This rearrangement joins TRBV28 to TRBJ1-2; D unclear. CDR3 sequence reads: CASSLIGGLYGYTF. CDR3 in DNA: TGTGCCAGCAGTTTAATAGGAGGGCTCTATGGCTACACCTTC.